This TCR beta chain was sequenced during a study of blood T cell repertoires in COVID-19 (dated by TCRdb to about 2020). As for the study more broadly: The collaborator samples originated in the United States, Italy and Spain and spanned the acute and convalescent phases of COVID-19. The material from the prospective study consisted of cDNA or gDNA derived from T cells, B-cell-depleted T cells, or PBMCs. The dataset comprised deeply sampled blood TCRbeta repertoires from subjects exposed to, actively infected with, or recovered from COVID-19. HLA class I and class II types, where available, came from metadata supplied by the sample provider rather than from assay-based typing. A freely available public database, intended as a resource for researchers studying the immune response to SARS-CoV-2, is where the repertoires were released. The sample metadata nearly always contained a de-identified subject ID, COVID-19 status, age in years and sex. Samples were obtained from the ongoing ImmuneRACE study (first 160 participants) and from about 1,300 subjects provided by 6 global collaborators.

The paper as a whole reports these results and caveats: How much clinical and demographic metadata was included differed by source and by participant, and the metadata was provided uncurated.

The immunoSEQ Assay, a bias-controlled multiplex PCR, was used to amplify TCRbeta CDR3 regions from genomic DNA. On the study's bioinformatics: Nucleated cell counts per sample were estimated from amplification of reference gene primers within the assay. Sequence reads were collapsed and filtered to measure the absolute abundance of every unique TCRbeta CDR3 rearrangement. For each sample, productive Simpson clonality was calculated by taking the square root of Simpson's diversity index across productive rearrangements. TCRdb carries this immuneACCESS record with in-frame sequences only. Its versions omit some clonotypes, under half of them owing to an unresolved V gene in the studies checked, with the rest unexplained. Clonal size and the V and J genes are those of that table, whereas D and trimming came from the DNA. The sample table lists 2,000 or so clones, about 75% of them with a count of one. The ten largest clonotypes hold 20% to 30% of the sample.

About this clone itself: Its antigen remains undetermined. Per-nucleotide qualities are absent, and no much larger clonotype sits a single base away.

Including cysteine and phenylalanine, the CDR3 has 13 amino acids. Here the CDR3 DNA is all that survives: 39 bases in frame from base 1. Taken from the germline V gene, the CDR1 and CDR2 loops are MNHEY and SVGAGI. Between the V and J ends, shortened by 5 bases and 4 bases respectively, the junction contains 11 bases. Collaborating institutions collected whole blood in K2EDTA tubes following their own protocols. For TCRbeta analysis, collaborators shipped samples in one of three forms: frozen whole blood, isolated PBMCs, or DNA extracted from either of those sample types. Recombination joined TRBV6-5 with TRBJ1-2, with a weak D call of TRBD1 (6 bases match). The sequence was collected from a man aged 70 or older with active COVID-19. The sequenced sample consisted of peripheral blood. The DNA is TGTGCCAGCAGTCCAGGGGCCGGCTATGGCTACACCTTC. This is translated as CASSPGAGYGYTF.